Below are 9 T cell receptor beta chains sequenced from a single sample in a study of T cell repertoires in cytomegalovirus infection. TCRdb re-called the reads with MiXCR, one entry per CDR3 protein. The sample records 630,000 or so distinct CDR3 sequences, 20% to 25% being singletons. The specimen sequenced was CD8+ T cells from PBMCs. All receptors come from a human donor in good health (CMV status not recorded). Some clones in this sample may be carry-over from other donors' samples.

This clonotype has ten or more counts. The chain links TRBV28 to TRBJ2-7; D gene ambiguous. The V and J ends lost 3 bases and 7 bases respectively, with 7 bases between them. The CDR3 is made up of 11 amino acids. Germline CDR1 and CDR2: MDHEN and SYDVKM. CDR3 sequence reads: CASSFGLEQYV. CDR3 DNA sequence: TGTGCCAGCAGTTTTGGGCTTGAGCAGTACGTC.

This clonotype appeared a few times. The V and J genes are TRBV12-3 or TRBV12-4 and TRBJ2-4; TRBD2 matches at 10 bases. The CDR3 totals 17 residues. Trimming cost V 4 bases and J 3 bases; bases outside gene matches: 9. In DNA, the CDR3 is TGTGCCAGCAGTTCCGAATCTAGCGGGGGATTCAAAAACATTCAGTACTTC. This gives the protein CASSSESSGGFKNIQYF.

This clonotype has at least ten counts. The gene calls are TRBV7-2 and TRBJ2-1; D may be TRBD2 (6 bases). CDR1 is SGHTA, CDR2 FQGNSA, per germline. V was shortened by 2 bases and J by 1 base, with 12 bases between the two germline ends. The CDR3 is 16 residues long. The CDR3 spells CASSLTTSSSYNEQFF. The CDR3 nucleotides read TGTGCCAGCAGCTTAACAACTAGCTCTTCCTACAATGAGCAGTTCTTC.

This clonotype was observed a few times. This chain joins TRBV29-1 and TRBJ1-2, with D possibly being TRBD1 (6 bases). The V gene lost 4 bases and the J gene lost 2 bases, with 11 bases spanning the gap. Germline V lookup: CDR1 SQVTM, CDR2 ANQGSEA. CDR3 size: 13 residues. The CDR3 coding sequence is TGCAGCGTTGGGACAGAAGGAAACTATGGCTACACCTTC. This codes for CSVGTEGNYGYTF. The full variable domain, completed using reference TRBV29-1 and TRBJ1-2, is SAVISQKPSRDICQRGTSLTIQCQVDSQVTMMFWYRQQPGQSLTLIATANQGSEATYESGFVIDKFPISRPNLTFSTLTVSNMSPEDSSIYLCSVGTEGNYGYTFGSGTRLTVV.

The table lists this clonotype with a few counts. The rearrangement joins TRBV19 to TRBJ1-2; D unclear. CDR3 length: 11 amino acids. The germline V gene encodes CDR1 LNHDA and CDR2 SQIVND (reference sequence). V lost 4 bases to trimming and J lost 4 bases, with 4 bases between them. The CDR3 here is CASSTLYGYTF. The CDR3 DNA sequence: TGTGCCAGTAGTACTCTCTATGGCTACACCTTC.

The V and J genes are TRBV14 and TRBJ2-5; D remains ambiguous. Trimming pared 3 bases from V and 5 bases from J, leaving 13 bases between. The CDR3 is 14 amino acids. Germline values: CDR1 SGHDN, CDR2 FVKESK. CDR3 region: CASSQRTRTETQYF. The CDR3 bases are TGTGCCAGCAGCCAGCGGACGCGAACGGAGACCCAGTACTTC. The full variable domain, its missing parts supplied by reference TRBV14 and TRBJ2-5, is EAGVTQFPSHSVIEKGQTVTLRCDPISGHDNLYWYRRVMGKEIKFLLHFVKESKQDESGMPNNRFLAERTGGTYSTLKVQPAELEDSGVYFCASSQRTRTETQYFGPGTRLLVL.

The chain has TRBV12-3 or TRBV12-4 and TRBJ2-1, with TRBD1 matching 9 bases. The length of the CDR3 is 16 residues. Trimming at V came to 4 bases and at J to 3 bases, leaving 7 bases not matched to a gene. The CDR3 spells CASSSPQGAIYNEQFF. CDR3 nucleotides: TGTGCCAGCAGTTCCCCACAGGGGGCTATCTACAATGAGCAGTTCTTC.

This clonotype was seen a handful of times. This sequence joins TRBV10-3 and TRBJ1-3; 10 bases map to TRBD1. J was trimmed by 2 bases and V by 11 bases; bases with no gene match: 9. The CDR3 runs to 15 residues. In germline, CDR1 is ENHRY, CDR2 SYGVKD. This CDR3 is CAVRTGGSAGNTIYF. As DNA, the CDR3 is TGTGCCGTTCGGACAGGGGGAAGCGCTGGAAACACCATATATTTT.

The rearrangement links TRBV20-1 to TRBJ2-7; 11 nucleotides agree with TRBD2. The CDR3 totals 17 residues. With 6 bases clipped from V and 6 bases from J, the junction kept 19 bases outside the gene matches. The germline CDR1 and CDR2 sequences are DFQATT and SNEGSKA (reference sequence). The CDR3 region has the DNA TGCAGTGCAAGGGGAGTGCTAGCGGGGGGCCCCCTTATCGAGCAGTACTTC. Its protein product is CSARGVLAGGPLIEQYF.